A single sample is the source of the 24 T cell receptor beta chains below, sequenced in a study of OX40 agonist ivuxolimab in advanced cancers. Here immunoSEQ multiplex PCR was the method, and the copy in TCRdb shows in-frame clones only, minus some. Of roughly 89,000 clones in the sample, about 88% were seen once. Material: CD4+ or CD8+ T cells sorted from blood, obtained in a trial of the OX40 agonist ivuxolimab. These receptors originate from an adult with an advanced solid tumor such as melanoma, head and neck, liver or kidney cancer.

The CDR3 DNA reads as TGCGCCAGCAGCTTGGTTATGATCACAGATACGCAGTATTTT. This codes for CASSLVMITDTQYF. The chain couples TRBV5-1 to TRBJ2-3; unclear D gene. The CDR3 contains 14 residues. In germline, CDR1 is SGHRS, CDR2 YFSETQ. Trimming cost V 0 bases and J 2 bases, with 7 bases left between them.

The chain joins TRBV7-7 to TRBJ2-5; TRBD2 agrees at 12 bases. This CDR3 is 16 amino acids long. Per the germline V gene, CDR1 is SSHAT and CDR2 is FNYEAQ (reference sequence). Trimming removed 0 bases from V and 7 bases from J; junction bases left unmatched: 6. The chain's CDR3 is CASSLALAGGLTTQYF. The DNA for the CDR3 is TGTGCCAGCAGCTTAGCACTAGCGGGGGGATTGACGACCCAGTACTTC.

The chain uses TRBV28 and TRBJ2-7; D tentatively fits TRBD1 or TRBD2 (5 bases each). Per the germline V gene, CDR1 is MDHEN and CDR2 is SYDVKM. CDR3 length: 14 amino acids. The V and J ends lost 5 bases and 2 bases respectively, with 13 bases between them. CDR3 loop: CASSTGPITYEQYF. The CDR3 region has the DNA TGTGCCAGCAGTACGGGACCGATTACCTACGAGCAGTACTTC.

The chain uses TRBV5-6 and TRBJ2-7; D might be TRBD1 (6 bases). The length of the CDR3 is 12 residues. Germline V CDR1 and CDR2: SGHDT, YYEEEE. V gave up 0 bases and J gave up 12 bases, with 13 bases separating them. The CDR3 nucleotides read TGTGCCAGCAGCTTGGCCGGGAACAGGGTGTACTTC. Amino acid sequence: CASSLAGNRVYF.

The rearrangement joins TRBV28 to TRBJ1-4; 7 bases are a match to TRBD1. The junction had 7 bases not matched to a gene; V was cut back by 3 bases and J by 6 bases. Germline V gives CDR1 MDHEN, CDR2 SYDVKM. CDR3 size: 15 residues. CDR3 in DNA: TGTGCCAGCAGTTTCGGGGGCAGGGGGGATGAAAAACTGTTTTTT. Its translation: CASSFGGRGDEKLFF.

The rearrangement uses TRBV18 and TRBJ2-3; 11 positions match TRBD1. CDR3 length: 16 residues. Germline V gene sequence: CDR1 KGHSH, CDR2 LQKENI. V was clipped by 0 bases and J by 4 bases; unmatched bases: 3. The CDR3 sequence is CASSPPRTGGPDTQYF. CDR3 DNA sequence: TGTGCCAGCTCACCACCAAGGACAGGGGGCCCAGATACGCAGTATTTT.

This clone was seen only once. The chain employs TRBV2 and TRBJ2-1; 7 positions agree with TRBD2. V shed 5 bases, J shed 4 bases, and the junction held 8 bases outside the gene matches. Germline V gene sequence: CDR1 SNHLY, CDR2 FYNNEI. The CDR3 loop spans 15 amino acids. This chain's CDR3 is CASSPFSGPYNEQFF. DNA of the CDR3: TGTGCCAGCAGTCCCTTTAGCGGGCCATACAATGAGCAGTTCTTC.

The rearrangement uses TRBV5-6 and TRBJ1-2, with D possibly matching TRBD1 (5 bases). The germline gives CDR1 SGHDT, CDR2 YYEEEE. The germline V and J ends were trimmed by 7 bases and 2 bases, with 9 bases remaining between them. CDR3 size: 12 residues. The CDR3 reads CASDRQNYGYTF. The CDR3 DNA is TGTGCCAGCGATAGACAGAACTATGGCTACACCTTC.

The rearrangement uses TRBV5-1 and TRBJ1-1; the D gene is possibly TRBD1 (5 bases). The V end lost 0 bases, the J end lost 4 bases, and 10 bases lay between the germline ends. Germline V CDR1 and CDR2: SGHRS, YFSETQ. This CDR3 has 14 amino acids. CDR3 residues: CASSLGGGSTEAFF. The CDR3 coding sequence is TGCGCCAGCAGCTTGGGCGGGGGAAGCACTGAAGCTTTCTTT.

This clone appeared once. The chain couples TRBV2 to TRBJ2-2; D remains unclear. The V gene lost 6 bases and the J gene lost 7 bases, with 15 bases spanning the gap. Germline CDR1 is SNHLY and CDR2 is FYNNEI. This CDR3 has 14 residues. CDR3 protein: CASSSTPTRGELFF. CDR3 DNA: TGTGCCAGCAGCAGTACCCCCACCCGCGGGGAGCTGTTTTTT.

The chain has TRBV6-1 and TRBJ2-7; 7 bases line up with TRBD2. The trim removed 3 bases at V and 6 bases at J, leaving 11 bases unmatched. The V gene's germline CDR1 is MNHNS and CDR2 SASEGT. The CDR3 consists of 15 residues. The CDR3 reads CASSDYSWGEGEQYF. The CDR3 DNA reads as TGTGCCAGCAGTGATTATAGCTGGGGGGAGGGCGAGCAGTACTTC.

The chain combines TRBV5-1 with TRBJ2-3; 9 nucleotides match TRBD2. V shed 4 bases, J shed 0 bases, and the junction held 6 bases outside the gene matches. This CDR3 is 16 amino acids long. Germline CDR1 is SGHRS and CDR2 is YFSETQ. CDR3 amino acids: CASSILTSGSTDTQYF. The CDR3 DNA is TGCGCCAGCAGCATACTAACTAGCGGGAGCACAGATACGCAGTATTTT.

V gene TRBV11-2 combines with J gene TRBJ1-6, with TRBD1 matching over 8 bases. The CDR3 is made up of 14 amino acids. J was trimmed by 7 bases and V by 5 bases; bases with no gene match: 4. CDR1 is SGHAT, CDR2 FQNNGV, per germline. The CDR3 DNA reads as TGTGCCAGCAGCCGACAGGGGATGAATTCACCCCTCCACTTT. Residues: CASSRQGMNSPLHF. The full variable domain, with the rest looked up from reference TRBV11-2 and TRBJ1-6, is EAGVAQSPRYKIIEKRQSVAFWCNPISGHATLYWYQQILGQGPKLLIQFQNNGVVDDSQLPKDRFSAERLKGVDSTLKIQPAKLEDSAVYLCASSRQGMNSPLHFGNGTRLTVT.

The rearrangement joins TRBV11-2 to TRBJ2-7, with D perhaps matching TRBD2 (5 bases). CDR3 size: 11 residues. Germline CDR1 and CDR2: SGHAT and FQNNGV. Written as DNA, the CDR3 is TGTGTTGTCGGGGAAGCCTACGAGCAGTACTTC. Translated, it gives CVVGEAYEQYF.

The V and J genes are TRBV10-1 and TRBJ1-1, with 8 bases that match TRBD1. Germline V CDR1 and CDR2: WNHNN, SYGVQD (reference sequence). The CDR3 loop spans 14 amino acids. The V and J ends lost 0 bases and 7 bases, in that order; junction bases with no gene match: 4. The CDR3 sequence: CASSESTGALEAFF. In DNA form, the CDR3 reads TGCGCCAGCAGTGAGTCGACAGGGGCCCTTGAAGCTTTCTTT.

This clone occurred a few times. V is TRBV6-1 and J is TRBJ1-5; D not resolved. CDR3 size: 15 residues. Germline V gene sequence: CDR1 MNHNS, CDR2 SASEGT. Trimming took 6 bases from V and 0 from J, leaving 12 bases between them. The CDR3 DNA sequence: TGTGCCAGCAGCGTAACGGATACTAGCAATCAGCCCCAGCATTTT. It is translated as CASSVTDTSNQPQHF.

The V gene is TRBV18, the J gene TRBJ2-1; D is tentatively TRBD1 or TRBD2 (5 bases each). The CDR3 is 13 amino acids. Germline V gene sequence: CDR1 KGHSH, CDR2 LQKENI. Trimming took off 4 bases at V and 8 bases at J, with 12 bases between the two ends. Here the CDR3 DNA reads TGTGCCAGCTCACAATCCCGGGACCATGAGCAGTTCTTC. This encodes CASSQSRDHEQFF. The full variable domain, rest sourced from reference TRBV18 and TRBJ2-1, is NAGVMQNPRHLVRRRGQEARLRCSPMKGHSHVYWYRQLPEEGLKFMVYLQKENIIDESGMPKERFSAEFPKEGPSILRIQQVVRGDSAAYFCASSQSRDHEQFFGPGTRLTVL.

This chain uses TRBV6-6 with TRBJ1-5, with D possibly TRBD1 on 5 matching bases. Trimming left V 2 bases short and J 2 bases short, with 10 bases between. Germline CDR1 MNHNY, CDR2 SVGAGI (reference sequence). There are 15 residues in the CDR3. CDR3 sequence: CASSYGREGNQPQHF. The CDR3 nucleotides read TGTGCCAGCAGTTACGGCAGGGAAGGCAATCAGCCCCAGCATTTT.

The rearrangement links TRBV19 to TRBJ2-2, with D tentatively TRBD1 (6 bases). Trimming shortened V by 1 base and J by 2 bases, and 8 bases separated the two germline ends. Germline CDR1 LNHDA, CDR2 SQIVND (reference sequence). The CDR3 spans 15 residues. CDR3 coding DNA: TGTGCCAGTAGTATAGGACAGGTTAACACCGGGGAGCTGTTTTTT. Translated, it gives CASSIGQVNTGELFF.

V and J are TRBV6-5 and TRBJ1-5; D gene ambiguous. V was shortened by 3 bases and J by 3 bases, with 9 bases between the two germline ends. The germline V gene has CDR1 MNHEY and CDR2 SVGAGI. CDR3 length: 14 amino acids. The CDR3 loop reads CASSYGRNNQPQHF. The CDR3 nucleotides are TGTGCCAGCAGTTATGGGCGGAACAATCAGCCCCAGCATTTT.

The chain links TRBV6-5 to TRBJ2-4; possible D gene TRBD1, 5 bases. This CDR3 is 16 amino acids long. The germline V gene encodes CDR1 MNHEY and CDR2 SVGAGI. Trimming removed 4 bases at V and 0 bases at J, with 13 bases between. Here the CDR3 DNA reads TGTGCCAGCAGTTTGGCAGGGCCATTAGCCAAAAACATTCAGTACTTC. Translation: CASSLAGPLAKNIQYF.

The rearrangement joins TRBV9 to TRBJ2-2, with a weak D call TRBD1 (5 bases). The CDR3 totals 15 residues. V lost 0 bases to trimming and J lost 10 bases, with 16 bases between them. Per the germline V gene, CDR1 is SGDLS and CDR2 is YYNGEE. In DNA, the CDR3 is TGTGCCAGCAGCGTAGCTTCCAGGGTCGATGCGGAGCTGTTTTTT. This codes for CASSVASRVDAELFF.

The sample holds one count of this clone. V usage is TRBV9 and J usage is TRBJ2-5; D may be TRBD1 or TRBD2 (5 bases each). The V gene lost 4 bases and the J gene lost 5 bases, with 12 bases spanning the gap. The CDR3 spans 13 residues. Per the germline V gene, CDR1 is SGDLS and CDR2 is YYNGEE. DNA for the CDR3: TGTGCCAGCAGCTCGGGGCTGGATGAGACCCAGTACTTC. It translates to CASSSGLDETQYF.

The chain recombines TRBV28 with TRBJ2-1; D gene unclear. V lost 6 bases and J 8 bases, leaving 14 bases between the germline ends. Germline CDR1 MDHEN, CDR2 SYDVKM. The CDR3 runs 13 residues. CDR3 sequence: CASRIPSVDEQFF. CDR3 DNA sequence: TGTGCCAGCAGGATACCATCGGTGGATGAGCAGTTCTTC.